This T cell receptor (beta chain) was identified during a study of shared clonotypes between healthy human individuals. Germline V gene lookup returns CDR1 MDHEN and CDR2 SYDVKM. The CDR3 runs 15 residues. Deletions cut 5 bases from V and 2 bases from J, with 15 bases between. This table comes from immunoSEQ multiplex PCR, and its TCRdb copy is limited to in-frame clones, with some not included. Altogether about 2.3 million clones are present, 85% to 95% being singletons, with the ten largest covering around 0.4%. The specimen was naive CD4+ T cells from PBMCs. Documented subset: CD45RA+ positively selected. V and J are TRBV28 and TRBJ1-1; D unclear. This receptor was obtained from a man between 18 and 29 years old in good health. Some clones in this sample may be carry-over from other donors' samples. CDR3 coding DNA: TGTGCCAGCAGTCGCGCCGGGTTGGGAAACACTGAAGCTTTCTTT. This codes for CASSRAGLGNTEAFF. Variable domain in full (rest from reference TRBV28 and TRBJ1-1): DVKVTQSSRYLVKRTGEKVFLECVQDMDHENMFWYRQDPGLGLRLIYFSYDVKMKEKGDIPEGYSVSREKKERFSLILESASTNQTSMYLCASSRAGLGNTEAFFGQGTRLTVV.